The source of this T cell receptor beta chain is a study of blood T cell repertoires in COVID-19. The germline V gene has CDR1 SGHTA and CDR2 FQGTGA. Trimming pared 3 bases from V and 7 bases from J, leaving 15 bases between. The CDR3 consists of 14 residues. Clones were sequenced by immunoSEQ multiplex PCR, and TCRdb holds only the in-frame ones, with some missing. The sample has over 400,000 clones, approximately 85% seen once. The sequencing input was peripheral blood. This chain connects TRBV7-3 to TRBJ1-2; D call uncertain. This TCR derives from a human donor in a cohort sampled during active COVID-19. CDR3 in amino acids: CASSFNGRVVGYTF. CDR3 bases: TGTGCCAGCAGCTTCAATGGGAGGGTCGTTGGCTACACCTTC.